This is a list of T cell receptor beta chains from one sample in a study of shared clonotypes between healthy human individuals. Method: immunoSEQ multiplex PCR; TCRdb's copy keeps in-frame clones and lacks some. The table lists millions of clones, more than 85% of them singletons. The sequencing sample was made of naive CD8+ T cells from PBMCs. These receptor sequences come from a man younger than 35 in good health. Some clones in this sample may be carry-over from other donors' samples. Both conserved end residues are part of each CDR3. The order of the fields is D gene, J gene, V gene, clone size, CDR3 DNA, CDR3 protein. The D gene is left open where the match is weak. Clone size is stated in some rows and not others, as once, few, many or a class when expanded.

- TRBJ2-1 TRBV2 - TGTGCCAGCAGGAGGGTGGGGCGGGAACTCGACAATGAGCAGTTCTTC CASRRVGRELDNEQFF
TRBD1 TRBJ2-7 TRBV7-8 - TGTGCCAGCAGCCCCGGTTGGCAGGGGGCTTACGAGCAGTACTTC CASSPGWQGAYEQYF
- TRBJ2-7 TRBV5-6 - TGTGCCAGCAGCTTGGGGGGAAATTCCTACGAGCAGTACTTC CASSLGGNSYEQYF
- TRBJ1-2 TRBV19 - TGTGGGGCGGGCACTAACTATGGCTACACCTTC CGAGTNYGYTF
- TRBJ1-3 TRBV4-3 - TGCGCCAGCAGCCACCTCCTTTTCCCCACAGACCCTGGAAACACCATATATTTT CASSHLLFPTDPGNTIYF
TRBD2 TRBJ2-3 TRBV5-1 - TGCGCCAGCAGCCCCACGGGGGGATCTAGCCCTAAGCCAGATACGCAGTATTTT CASSPTGGSSPKPDTQYF
- TRBJ2-1 TRBV10-1 - TGCGCCAGCAGCGCTGGAGGGGGTGGGAAATACAATGAGCAGTTCTTC CASSAGGGGKYNEQFF
- TRBJ2-7 TRBV5-1 - TGCGCCAGCTTTGGGGGAGGCTCCTACGAGCAGTACTTC CASFGGGSYEQYF
- TRBJ2-7 TRBV30 once TGTGCCTGGGGGGGGAGCTCCTACGAGCAGTACTTC CAWGGSSYEQYF
- TRBJ1-3 TRBV27 - TGTGCCAGCAGTTTAGCCCCCCGTGGAAACACCATATATTTT CASSLAPRGNTIYF
- TRBJ1-3 TRBV7-8 - TGTGCCAGCAGCTTAGCCGTGGGAGGCTACTCTGGAAACACCATATATTTT CASSLAVGGYSGNTIYF
TRBD1 TRBJ2-7 TRBV7-6 - TGTGCCAGCAGCCCAAAGGACAGGGAGCCCATTCTTTCCTCCTACGAGCAGTACTTC CASSPKDREPILSSYEQYF
TRBD1 TRBJ2-2 TRBV23-1 - TGCGCCAGCAGTCAATCGCGGAGACAGGGGGCTGAATCCTCCACCGGGGAGCTGTTTTTT CASSQSRRQGAESSTGELFF
- TRBJ2-7 TRBV7-9 - TGTGCCAGCAGCTCCCCCGGGCCTTCCTACGAGCAGTACTTC CASSSPGPSYEQYF
- TRBJ2-7 TRBV6-6 - TGTGCCAGCAGTTACGGGGCGGCCGAGCAGTACTTC CASSYGAAEQYF
TRBD1 TRBJ2-1 TRBV5-1 - TGCGCCAGCAGCTTGGGTGGACAGGGGGTGCTGGAGCAGTTCTTC CASSLGGQGVLEQFF
- TRBJ1-3 TRBV4-1 few TGCGCCAGCAGCCAAGGGACGGGGAACACCATATATTTT CASSQGTGNTIYF
- TRBJ2-1 TRBV6-1 - TGTGCCAGCGGCCTACGCTCCTACAATGAGCAGTTCTTC CASGLRSYNEQFF
TRBD2 TRBJ2-3 TRBV11-2 - TGTGCCAGCAGTGGGACTAGCGGGAAGGATCGCGGTACGCAGTATTTT CASSGTSGKDRGTQYF
TRBD1 TRBJ1-5 TRBV6-6 - TGTGCCAGCAGTTACTCTACGGGGGGGAGACAGGGAGATAAGCATTTT CASSYSTGGRQGDKHF
TRBD1 TRBJ1-5 TRBV5-6 - TGTGCCAGCAGCTTGGCAGGGGGCGCGGGTCAGCCCCAGCATTTT CASSLAGGAGQPQHF
TRBD1 TRBJ2-7 TRBV15 - TGTGCCACCAGCAGAGGAGCAGGGGGATCCTACGAGCAGTACTTC CATSRGAGGSYEQYF
- TRBJ2-7 TRBV14 - TGTGCCAGCAGCCAAGAAGGGCTAGCCTACGAGCAGTACTTC CASSQEGLAYEQYF
TRBD1 TRBJ2-7 TRBV27 - TGTGCCAGCAGTTTATCTCCGGACAGGGGAGCCTACGAGCAGTACTTC CASSLSPDRGAYEQYF
- TRBJ1-1 TRBV2 - TGTGCCAGCAGTGATTTAGGGGGGGCGACTGAAGCTTTCTTT CASSDLGGATEAFF
- TRBJ2-7 TRBV19 - TGTGCCAGTAGTATGTCCCTGGGGGCCTACGAGCAGTACTTC CASSMSLGAYEQYF
TRBD1 TRBJ2-7 TRBV2 - TGTGCCTGGTCTGGGACAGGGATCGACGAGCAGTACTTC CAWSGTGIDEQYF
- TRBJ2-7 TRBV4-1 - TGCGCCAGCAGCTCCAAGACCGCAGGGGAGCAGTACTTC CASSSKTAGEQYF
- TRBJ2-3 TRBV7-2 - TGTGCCAGCAGCTTATGGCCGCAGGGGAGCACAGATACGCAGTATTTT CASSLWPQGSTDTQYF
TRBD1 TRBJ2-4 TRBV4-1 - TGCGCCAGCAGCCTCACCGCCGTGACAGGGCAGTTCGACATTCAGTACTTC CASSLTAVTGQFDIQYF
TRBD1 TRBJ2-2 TRBV29-1 - TGCAGCTTCGGGGGACAGGGGGCTGGCGGGGAGCTGTTTTTT CSFGGQGAGGELFF
- TRBJ1-1 TRBV10-1 - TGCGCCAGCAGTGGGTCGACAAAGGTGGGAACTGAAGCTTTCTTT CASSGSTKVGTEAFF
- TRBJ1-4 TRBV9 - TGTGCCAGCAGCGTAGGGGGAGGTACTAATGAAAAACTGTTTTTT CASSVGGGTNEKLFF
- TRBJ1-2 TRBV18 - TGTGCCAGCTCACCACCCCCCTGGGGAAACTATGGCTACACCTTC CASSPPPWGNYGYTF
- TRBJ2-3 TRBV7-9 - TGTGCCAGCAGCTTACGCACAGATACGCAGTATTTT CASSLRTDTQYF
- TRBJ2-7 TRBV11-2 - TGTGCCAGCAGCTTAGGAGGCAGCCATTCCTACGAGCAGTACTTC CASSLGGSHSYEQYF
TRBD1 TRBJ2-4 TRBV19 - TGTGCCAGTAGTGACCCACAGGGGTGGTCGGGAAACATTCAGTACTTC CASSDPQGWSGNIQYF
TRBD2 TRBJ2-7 TRBV28 - TGTGCCAGCAGGCGGACTAGCGGGAGGGCCTACGAGCAGTACTTC CASRRTSGRAYEQYF
TRBD2 TRBJ2-1 TRBV4-1 - TGCGCCAGCAGCTATCGGACTAGCGTAGGTCATGAGCAGTTCTTC CASSYRTSVGHEQFF
TRBD2 TRBJ2-1 TRBV27 - TGTGCCAGCAGTTTTCTAGCGGGAGGTCTCAATGAGCAGTTCTTC CASSFLAGGLNEQFF
TRBD1 TRBJ2-7 TRBV7-8 - TGTGCCAGCAGCTTAGCTGGGACAGGGAACGAGCAGTACTTC CASSLAGTGNEQYF
- TRBJ2-7 TRBV7-8 - TGTGCCAGCAGCTTGGGACTCACCTACTCCTACGAGCAGTACTTC CASSLGLTYSYEQYF
- TRBJ2-1 TRBV6-5 - TGTGCCAGCAGTACCGGGCTCCGAGGATACAATGAGCAGTTCTTC CASSTGLRGYNEQFF
- TRBJ1-1 TRBV6-1 - TGTGCCAGCAGGACAGACACTGAAGCTTTCTTT CASRTDTEAFF
TRBD2 TRBJ2-3 TRBV7-9 - TGTGCCACTCCGGGGACTAGCGGCACAGATACGCAGTATTTT CATPGTSGTDTQYF
- TRBJ2-7 TRBV5-1 - TGCGCCAGCAGCTTGATGGAGGGGGCATACAACGAGCAGTACTTC CASSLMEGAYNEQYF
TRBD1 TRBJ2-7 TRBV29-1 - TGCAGCGTTTATCAGGGGGCTGAGCAGTACTTC CSVYQGAEQYF
TRBD1 TRBJ1-2 TRBV4-1 - TGCGCCAGCAGCCTCGGACAGGGGGCTCGTGGCTACACCTTC CASSLGQGARGYTF
TRBD2 TRBJ2-7 TRBV9 - TGTGCCAGCAGCGAGGGGACTAGCGCTTACGAGCAGTACTTC CASSEGTSAYEQYF
- TRBJ2-1 TRBV4-3 - TGCGCCAGCAGCCAAGAGATGGAGGCGTACCCCGGGGGTCGGCAGTTCTTC CASSQEMEAYPGGRQFF
TRBD2 TRBJ2-1 TRBV29-1 - TGCAGCGTTGAGGCGGGAGGGTCCGAGTTCTTC CSVEAGGSEFF
- TRBJ2-1 TRBV9 - TGTGCCAGCAGCGTCAGGGGATTAGTCACCAATGAGCAGTTCTTC CASSVRGLVTNEQFF
TRBD2 TRBJ2-3 TRBV19 - TGTGCCAGTAGTATTGGGCGGGAGCCTGCAGATACGCAGTATTTT CASSIGREPADTQYF
TRBD2 TRBJ2-7 TRBV27 - TGTGCCAGCAGTTCAAGTCCGGGACTAGCGAACGAGCAGTACTTC CASSSSPGLANEQYF
TRBD2 TRBJ2-3 TRBV28 - TGTGCCAGCAGTTTTATCGGGAGGGTTATAGATACGCAGTATTTT CASSFIGRVIDTQYF
- TRBJ2-1 TRBV7-8 once TGTGCCAGCAGCTTAGCGAGGACTGCGTCGCTGGAGCAGTTCTTC CASSLARTASLEQFF
TRBD2 TRBJ2-1 TRBV6-5 - TGTGCCAGCAGTTACCTCGGCGGGAGAGGGTATGAGCAGTTCTTC CASSYLGGRGYEQFF
- TRBJ2-1 TRBV7-9 - TGTGCCAGCAGCTTATTAGGGCACGTCAATGAGCAGTTCTTC CASSLLGHVNEQFF